What follows are 28 T cell receptor beta chains derived from one specimen sequenced in a study of CD8 T cells in ankylosing spondylitis (dated 2017 in TCRdb). The library relied on 5' RACE. Sequencing relied on an Illumina HiSeq 2500. The public sequencing data were trimmed at Q25 with fastp and processed into clonotypes with MiXCR by TCRdb, which kept only in-frame beta chains. Merged by CDR3 protein, the rows form single entries marked with the most common genes and DNA. This sample holds a few hundred thousand distinct CDR3 sequences; roughly 12% were observed only once. Of the sample, about 10% is held by the ten largest clones. Source material: blood, either unsorted or a sorted T cell fraction (not recorded which). These receptor sequences come from a female donor with ankylosing spondylitis or in good health (not recorded which).

This clonotype was observed at least ten times. The chain combines TRBV5-1 with TRBJ2-7; 9 bases are shared with TRBD1. This CDR3 region has 13 residues. Per the germline V gene, CDR1 is SGHRS and CDR2 is YFSETQ. The trim removed 5 bases at V and 9 bases at J, leaving 9 bases unmatched. CDR3: CASSPGQGYRQYF. As DNA, the CDR3 is TGCGCCAGCAGTCCGGGACAGGGTTATCGGCAGTACTTC.

This clonotype showed up many times. The CDR3 sequence is CASSEQNTGELFF. The DNA of the CDR3 is TGCGCCAGCAGTGAACAGAACACCGGGGAGCTGTTTTTT. The gene calls are TRBV10-1 and TRBJ2-2; D gene ambiguous. CDR1 is WNHNN, CDR2 SYGVQD, per germline (reference sequence). The CDR3 spans 13 residues. V gave up 3 bases and J gave up 1 base, with 3 bases separating them.

This clonotype was detected many times. The rearrangement links TRBV12-3 or TRBV12-4 to TRBJ2-6; 11 nucleotides align to TRBD1. After removal of 7 bases from V and 1 base from J, the junction contained 18 bases not matched to a gene. This CDR3 has 21 amino acids. The CDR3 loop reads CASTLERSRTGGFSGANVLTF. The CDR3 DNA sequence: TGTGCCAGCACCTTAGAAAGATCCCGGACAGGGGGCTTTTCTGGGGCCAACGTCCTGACTTTC.

V usage is TRBV7-2 and J usage is TRBJ1-6, with TRBD1 identical over 11 bases. V dropped 4 bases and J dropped 7; count of bases not matched to a gene: 6. Germline V gene lookup returns CDR1 SGHTA and CDR2 FQGNSA. The CDR3 spans 16 residues. The DNA for the CDR3 is TGTGCCAGCAGCTCTGCGGGACAGGGGGTAAATTCACCCCTCCACTTT. This sequence encodes CASSSAGQGVNSPLHF.

At least ten counts were recorded for this clonotype. This sequence joins TRBV25-1 and TRBJ1-6; unclear D gene. CDR1 and CDR2 (germline): MGHDK, SYGVNS. This CDR3 is 14 amino acids long. Trimming removed 7 bases at V and 7 bases at J, with 14 bases between. The CDR3 nucleotides read TGTGCCAGCATAGATAGGCAGAAGAATTCACCCCTCCACTTT. Protein: CASIDRQKNSPLHF.

This clonotype was seen at least ten times. CDR3 sequence: CAIRGEWDLDTEAFF. The CDR3 region has the DNA TGTGCCATCCGGGGAGAATGGGACCTGGACACTGAAGCTTTCTTT. The chain is built from TRBV10-3 and TRBJ1-1; D is possibly TRBD1 (5 bases). Germline CDR1 ENHRY, CDR2 SYGVKD. Deletions cut 8 bases from V and 3 bases from J, with 19 bases between. This CDR3 has 15 amino acids.

The chain recombines TRBV6-5 with TRBJ2-3; the match to TRBD2 covers 10 bases. Per the germline V gene, CDR1 is MNHEY and CDR2 is SVGAGI. V shed 0 bases, J shed 7 bases, and the junction held 13 bases outside the gene matches. CDR3 length: 18 amino acids. The DNA for the CDR3 is TGTGCCAGCAGTTACTCTTTAACTAGCGGGGCCTTCAGAAATACGCAGTATTTT. Translation: CASSYSLTSGAFRNTQYF.

This clonotype was observed many times. The chain joins TRBV20-1 to TRBJ2-7; D assignment may be TRBD1 or TRBD2 (5 bases each). Looked up from germline, CDR1 is DFQATT and CDR2 is SNEGSKA (reference sequence). V lost 7 bases, J lost 3 bases, and 13 bases lay in between. The CDR3 has 12 amino acids. CDR3 loop: CSGEGNNYEQYF. The DNA of the CDR3 is TGCAGTGGAGAGGGGAACAACTACGAGCAGTACTTC.

The J gene is TRBJ2-7, the V gene TRBV11-2; 11 bases fit TRBD2. With V trimmed by 2 bases and J by 6 bases, 6 bases remained unmatched. CDR1 is SGHAT, CDR2 FQNNGV, per germline. The CDR3 length is 15 residues. CDR3: CASSLPGLAGGEQYF. The CDR3 bases are TGTGCCAGCAGCTTACCGGGGCTAGCGGGAGGCGAGCAGTACTTC.

This clonotype was recorded at least ten times. The chain carries TRBV4-3 and TRBJ2-5; no reliable D call. Germline assignment: CDR1 LGHNA and CDR2 YSLEER. The ends were cut back, 1 base at V and 2 bases at J, with 5 bases in the middle. The CDR3 runs to 13 residues. This chain's CDR3 is CASSQAQQETQYF. CDR3 nucleotide sequence: TGCGCCAGCAGCCAAGCCCAACAAGAGACCCAGTACTTC.

The chain joins TRBV29-1 to TRBJ2-5; 11 bases fit TRBD1. V gave up 6 bases and J gave up 4 bases; unmatched junction bases: 10. Germline V gives CDR1 SQVTM, CDR2 ANQGSEA. The CDR3 totals 15 residues. The CDR3 sequence: CSVPGQGVGVETQYF. The CDR3 DNA is TGCAGCGTGCCGGGACAGGGGGTAGGAGTAGAGACCCAGTACTTC.

This clonotype appeared many times. The chain is built from TRBV6-2 or TRBV6-3 and TRBJ2-7; tentative D call: TRBD2 (5 bases). The germline V gene encodes CDR1 MNHEY and CDR2 SVGEGT. The CDR3 has 14 amino acids. V was cut by 2 bases and J by 2 bases, with 10 bases left in between. The CDR3 DNA reads as TGTGCCAGCAGTTACGCGGGTACCCCCTACGAGCAGTACTTC. Translated, it gives CASSYAGTPYEQYF.

This clonotype appeared many times. The rearrangement links TRBV20-1 to TRBJ1-6; the D is unclear. Trimming stripped 0 bases from V and 1 base from J, with 7 bases between. Germline V gene data show CDR1 as DFQATT and CDR2 as SNEGSKA (reference sequence). This CDR3 is 15 amino acids long. This chain's CDR3 is CSARDRASYNSPLHF. DNA of the CDR3: TGCAGTGCTAGAGATAGGGCGTCCTATAATTCACCCCTCCACTTT.

The sample holds many counts of this clonotype. The rearrangement joins TRBV20-1 to TRBJ2-2; D is unclear. The CDR3 is 14 residues long. Trimming pared 5 bases from V and 4 bases from J, leaving 14 bases between. Germline CDR1 DFQATT, CDR2 SNEGSKA (reference sequence). As DNA, the CDR3 is TGCAGTGCTCCACTCCCCTCGGGCACCGGGGAGCTGTTTTTT. It codes for CSAPLPSGTGELFF.

This clonotype showed up many times. The rearrangement uses TRBV5-1 and TRBJ2-3; D is perhaps TRBD1 (5 bases). The CDR3 loop spans 14 amino acids. Germline V gene sequence: CDR1 SGHRS, CDR2 YFSETQ. The ends were cut back, 0 bases at V and 4 bases at J, with 9 bases in the middle. This chain's CDR3 is CASSLGQGPDTQYF. CDR3 DNA: TGCGCCAGCAGCTTGGGGCAGGGCCCAGATACGCAGTATTTT.

This clonotype was found many times. V and J are TRBV20-1 and TRBJ1-6; D is undetermined. V was clipped by 1 base and J by 2 bases, with 9 bases between them. Germline CDR1 reads DFQATT; CDR2 reads SNEGSKA (reference sequence). This CDR3 spans 15 amino acids. In DNA form, the CDR3 reads TGCAGTGCTAGAGCCGGAGCCACCTATAATTCACCCCTCCACTTT. This encodes CSARAGATYNSPLHF.

This clonotype was seen many times. This sequence joins TRBV20-1 and TRBJ2-5, with D perhaps matching TRBD1 or TRBD2 (5 bases each). The CDR3 is made up of 13 amino acids. V lost 4 bases and J 5 bases, leaving 14 bases between the germline ends. CDR1 is DFQATT, CDR2 SNEGSKA, per germline (reference sequence). DNA of the CDR3: TGCAGTGCTATCCGGGGCGAGGAGGAGACCCAGTACTTC. Its translation: CSAIRGEEETQYF.

The sample holds many counts of this clonotype. As DNA, the CDR3 is TGCGCCAGCAGCCCTCTAGCGGGGCAGGGCGGGGAGCTGTTTTTT. It yields the protein CASSPLAGQGGELFF. This chain connects TRBV5-1 to TRBJ2-2; 9 bases are a match to TRBD2. CDR1 and CDR2 (germline): SGHRS, YFSETQ. The CDR3 length is 15 residues. V lost 4 bases to trimming and J lost 7 bases; unmatched junction nucleotides: 8.

There are many counts of this clonotype. The rearrangement joins TRBV10-3 to TRBJ2-5; 14 positions agree with TRBD2. CDR3 length: 17 residues. CDR1 is ENHRY and CDR2 is SYGVKD in the germline V gene. Trimming took 0 bases from V and 6 from J; bases not matched to a gene: 6. The DNA of the CDR3 is TGTGCCATCAGTGAGTCCCGCGGGACTAGCGGGGGACAGACCCAGTACTTC. Amino acids: CAISESRGTSGGQTQYF.

This clonotype was picked up a small number of times. This rearrangement joins TRBV12-3 or TRBV12-4 to TRBJ2-1; the D call may be TRBD1 or TRBD2 (5 bases each). V was trimmed by 6 bases and J by 8 bases, leaving 11 bases between them. The CDR3 runs 12 residues. For the CDR3, the DNA is TGTGCCAGCAGCCCCGGGGCTTATGAGCAGTTCTTC. Translated, it gives CASSPGAYEQFF.

A few counts support this clonotype. The chain employs TRBV13 and TRBJ2-7; no reliable D call. The CDR3 has 12 residues. V lost 1 base to trimming and J lost 7 bases, with 8 bases between them. Germline CDR1 PRHDT, CDR2 FYEKMQ (reference sequence). Here the CDR3 reads CASSLVHGEQYF. As DNA, the CDR3 is TGTGCCAGCAGCTTAGTGCATGGAGAGCAGTACTTC.

This clonotype has ten or more counts. J is TRBJ1-5 and V is TRBV10-2; 7 nucleotides line up with TRBD1. The junction had 13 bases not matched to a gene; V was cut back by 5 bases and J by 0 bases. The CDR3 runs 18 residues. The germline gives CDR1 WSHSY, CDR2 SAAADI. The chain's CDR3 is CASSRTGDFTTSNQPQHF. For the CDR3, the DNA is TGCGCCAGCAGTAGGACAGGAGACTTTACGACTAGCAATCAGCCCCAGCATTTT.

This clonotype was detected many times. The chain employs TRBV27 and TRBJ1-6, with a tentative D call TRBD1 (5 bases). CDR1 is MNHEY, CDR2 SMNVEV, per germline (reference sequence). This CDR3 contains 12 residues. Between the trimmed V and J ends, which lost 8 bases and 7 bases, there was a span of 9 bases. CDR3 sequence reads: CASAWGNSPLHF. The CDR3, as DNA: TGTGCCAGCGCCTGGGGGAATTCACCCCTCCACTTT.

Concerning this clonotype itself: Possible read error: a much larger clone is one base away. This chain links TRBV20-1 with TRBJ1-1; perhaps TRBD1 as D (5 bases). CDR1 DFQATT and CDR2 SNEGSKA come from the germline V gene (reference sequence). The CDR3 is 12 amino acids. The DNA for the CDR3 is TGCCGTGCTAGAGGGGTGAACACTGAAGCTTTCTTT. This translates into CRARGVNTEAFF.

This clonotype was seen a handful of times. In DNA, the CDR3 is TGCAGTGCTGACAGGGGGCACAATGAGCAGTTCTTC. Translation: CSADRGHNEQFF. The chain recombines TRBV20-1 with TRBJ2-1; 10 nucleotides line up with TRBD1. With V trimmed by 5 bases and J by 5 bases, 0 bases remained unmatched. The CDR3 runs to 12 residues. The germline CDR1 and CDR2 sequences are DFQATT and SNEGSKA (reference sequence).

This clonotype was found a few times. The chain employs TRBV5-6 and TRBJ2-1, with unresolved D. Germline V CDR1 and CDR2: SGHDT, YYEEEE. Trimming removed 2 bases at V and 0 bases at J, with 12 bases between. The CDR3 sequence is 16 residues long. CDR3 bases: TGTGCCAGCAGCTTAGGGCAGCCCTACTCCTACAATGAGCAGTTCTTC. Amino acids: CASSLGQPYSYNEQFF.

This clonotype was detected ten times or more. The chain combines TRBV5-1 with TRBJ2-1; 8 nucleotides match TRBD2. Unmatched junction bases numbered 6, after V lost 4 bases and J lost 0 bases. This CDR3 region has 16 residues. Germline CDR1 reads SGHRS; CDR2 reads YFSETQ. Written as DNA, the CDR3 is TGCGCCAGCAGCCCTGAAAGCGGGAGCTCCTACAATGAGCAGTTCTTC. Translating gives CASSPESGSSYNEQFF.

This clonotype was observed at least ten times. The chain carries TRBV5-6 and TRBJ1-2; D not resolved. The CDR3 length is 14 residues. Germline CDR1 SGHDT, CDR2 YYEEEE. Trimming left V 4 bases short and J 8 bases short, with 18 bases between. CDR3 in DNA: TGTGCCAGCAGCCACGGGCGGGGAGGAGACGGCTACACCTTC. Its protein is CASSHGRGGDGYTF.